This T cell receptor beta chain was observed in a study of molecular identifiers for immune sequencing clone quantification. Regarding the study as a whole: Because of identical TCR molecules sharing a barcode, sizes of highly expanded clones could be underestimated.

Sorting defined naive CD8 T cells as CD8+CD4-CCR7+CD45RA+. TCRdb re-analysed the PCR reads in MiXCR, keeping a single row per CDR3 protein. The sample holds about half a million distinct CDR3 sequences, around 23% seen once. This clonotype showed up many times. Its specificity is not known. The ends were cut back, 4 bases at V and 5 bases at J, with 13 bases in the middle. This CDR3 has 14 residues. The germline CDR1 and CDR2 sequences are SGHDT and YYEEEE. Sequenced material: naive CD8+ T cells from blood, with Jurkat cell RNA spiked in. Stated subset: FACS-sorted CD8+CD4-CCR7+CD45RA+ naive T cells. The rearrangement links TRBV5-6 to TRBJ2-1; D not resolved. The clonotype originates from a human donor in good health. Some libraries in this study had Jurkat cell RNA spiked in. The CDR3 region is CASSPLRQNNEQFF. CDR3 DNA sequence: TGTGCCAGCAGCCCCCTGCGGCAGAACAATGAGCAGTTCTTC.